Listed below are T cell receptor beta chains from one sample, sequenced in a study of cytomegalovirus exposure and HLA in healthy donors. Some clones are missing from TCRdb's copy, which holds only in-frame ones; the method was immunoSEQ multiplex PCR. This repertoire shows around 160,000 clones, around 80% found once; its top ten account for around 1.4%. Source material: PBMCs. The receptor set was obtained from a woman aged 18 to 35 in good health and CMV-seronegative. The CDR3 runs from the conserved cysteine through the conserved F or W. The order of the fields is CDR3 protein, CDR3 DNA, J gene, clone size, D gene, V gene. A D gene is named only where the DNA matches it firmly. Rows give clone size only sometimes, using once, few, many, or a class for an expanded clone.

CDR3aa: CASSVEGTDREKLFF
CDR3nt: TGTGCCAGCAGCGTAGAGGGGACAGATCGCGAAAAACTGTTTTTT
j_gene: TRBJ1-4
abundance: NA
d_gene: TRBD1
v_gene: TRBV9

CDR3aa: CASSCTPGAECGYTF
CDR3nt: TGCGCCAGCAGCTGTACACCAGGGGCTGAGTGTGGCTACACCTTC
j_gene: TRBJ1-2
abundance: NA
d_gene: NA
v_gene: TRBV5-1

CDR3aa: CASSETVRGNQPQHF
CDR3nt: TGTGCCAGCAGTGAAACGGTTCGGGGGAATCAGCCCCAGCATTTT
j_gene: TRBJ1-5
abundance: NA
d_gene: NA
v_gene: TRBV6-1

CDR3aa: CASSQTGTAYQETQYF
CDR3nt: TGCGCCAGCAGCCAGACCGGGACAGCTTACCAAGAGACCCAGTACTTC
j_gene: TRBJ2-5
abundance: few
d_gene: TRBD1
v_gene: TRBV5-1

CDR3aa: CASSQIRQFGNYGYTF
CDR3nt: TGTGCCAGCAGTCAAATTCGACAATTCGGTAACTATGGCTACACCTTC
j_gene: TRBJ1-2
abundance: NA
d_gene: NA
v_gene: TRBV6-6

CDR3aa: CASSSLGGYQETQYF
CDR3nt: TGCGCCAGCAGCTCCTTGGGGGGATACCAAGAGACCCAGTACTTC
j_gene: TRBJ2-5
abundance: NA
d_gene: NA
v_gene: TRBV5-1

CDR3aa: CASSSVGSGQGLYVYTF
CDR3nt: TGCGCCAGCAGCTCGGTTGGCTCGGGACAGGGGCTGTATGTCTACACCTTC
j_gene: TRBJ1-2
abundance: NA
d_gene: TRBD1
v_gene: TRBV5-1

CDR3aa: CASSVPGTGYEQYF
CDR3nt: TGTGCCAGCAGCGTTCCCGGGACAGGGTACGAGCAGTACTTC
j_gene: TRBJ2-7
abundance: NA
d_gene: TRBD1
v_gene: TRBV11-2

CDR3aa: CASSQDRRAEGYTF
CDR3nt: TGCGCCAGCAGCCAAGATCGGAGGGCGGAGGGCTACACCTTC
j_gene: TRBJ1-2
abundance: once
d_gene: NA
v_gene: TRBV4-1

CDR3aa: CASSLSINEQFF
CDR3nt: TGTGCCAGCAGCTTGTCCATCAATGAGCAGTTCTTC
j_gene: TRBJ2-1
abundance: NA
d_gene: NA
v_gene: TRBV5-4

CDR3aa: CASSLRQGSGYTF
CDR3nt: TGTGCCAGCAGTTTGCGGCAGGGGAGTGGCTACACCTTC
j_gene: TRBJ1-2
abundance: NA
d_gene: NA
v_gene: TRBV28

CDR3aa: CASSMQGPLAKNIQYF
CDR3nt: TGTGCCAGCAGCATGCAGGGGCCACTAGCCAAAAACATTCAGTACTTC
j_gene: TRBJ2-4
abundance: NA
d_gene: NA
v_gene: TRBV21-1

CDR3aa: CASSYVGLTQETQYF
CDR3nt: TGTGCCAGCAGTTACGTTGGGCTAACCCAAGAGACCCAGTACTTC
j_gene: TRBJ2-5
abundance: NA
d_gene: NA
v_gene: TRBV6-5

CDR3aa: CASSLLFRDALHF
CDR3nt: TGTGCCAGCAGCCTACTGTTCCGTGATGCCCTCCACTTT
j_gene: TRBJ1-6
abundance: NA
d_gene: NA
v_gene: TRBV5-6

CDR3aa: CAISAGLHDEQYF
CDR3nt: TGTGCCATCAGTGCGGGACTACACGACGAGCAGTACTTC
j_gene: TRBJ2-7
abundance: NA
d_gene: TRBD2
v_gene: TRBV10-3

CDR3aa: CASSPQGALTNQPQHF
CDR3nt: TGTGCCAGCAGTCCACAGGGGGCCTTGACAAATCAGCCCCAGCATTTT
j_gene: TRBJ1-5
abundance: NA
d_gene: TRBD1
v_gene: TRBV27

CDR3aa: CGIAGGPRETQYF
CDR3nt: TGTGGGATAGCGGGGGGGCCTAGAGAGACCCAGTACTTC
j_gene: TRBJ2-5
abundance: NA
d_gene: TRBD2
v_gene: TRBV11-2

CDR3aa: CASSLGGRGNTIYF
CDR3nt: TGTGCCAGCAGCCTGGGGGGGCGCGGAAACACCATATATTTT
j_gene: TRBJ1-3
abundance: NA
d_gene: NA
v_gene: TRBV6-1